These 17 T cell receptor beta chains originate from one sample sequenced in a study of vaccination and CD4 T cells after COVID-19. Treatment denoted: approximately 10-day PBMC culture with coronavirus spike peptide pools or control peptides (ViraFEST assay). These receptors' antigens are unknown. CD4+ T cells that had been cultured provided DNA sequenced with the Oncomine TCR Beta short-read assay. TCRdb re-called the PCR reads through MiXCR, storing one row per CDR3 protein. This table holds just under 20,000 distinct CDR3 sequences, roughly 29% found once. What was sequenced was cultured CD4+ T cells from blood. The origin of the receptors is a human donor with COVID-19.

The chain has TRBV19 and TRBJ1-4; D is ambiguous. V was cut by 6 bases and J by 7 bases, with 15 bases left in between. The CDR3 spans 14 residues. Looked up from germline, CDR1 is LNHDA and CDR2 is SQIVND (reference sequence). CDR3 bases: TGTGCCAGTAGCGGACGGGTGGGGAGTGAAAAACTGTTTTTT. It yields the protein CASSGRVGSEKLFF.

J is TRBJ2-7 and V is TRBV3-1; a possible D gene is TRBD1 (7 bases). The germline CDR1 and CDR2 sequences are LGHDT and YNNKEL (reference sequence). CDR3 length equals 14 residues. The V and J ends lost 4 bases and 1 base respectively, with 11 bases between them. The CDR3 loop reads CASSPGDSSYEQYF. DNA for the CDR3: TGTGCCAGCAGCCCGGGGGACAGTTCCTACGAGCAGTACTTC.

This clonotype was observed a single time. The gene calls are TRBV6-1 and TRBJ1-4; D might be TRBD1 (6 bases). V lost 6 bases, J lost 1 base, and 18 bases lay in between. The CDR3 is 17 residues long. Germline V gives CDR1 MNHNS, CDR2 SASEGT. CDR3 DNA sequence: TGTGCCAGCAGCGACATCCTAAACAGGGTAACTAATGAAAAACTGTTTTTT. Its protein is CASSDILNRVTNEKLFF.

The chain has TRBV19 and TRBJ1-1; D is possibly TRBD1 (6 bases). Per the germline V gene, CDR1 is LNHDA and CDR2 is SQIVND (reference sequence). V lost 7 bases and J lost 4, with 13 bases in between. The CDR3 extends over 13 amino acids. CDR3 nucleotides: TGTGCCAGTAAGATACAGGGCGGCACTGAAGCTTTCTTT. Its translation is CASKIQGGTEAFF.

This clonotype was seen only a few times. The rearrangement links TRBV28 to TRBJ1-2, with TRBD1 as a possible D gene (6 bases). Trimming removed 3 bases from V and 4 bases from J, with 9 bases in between. The CDR3 runs 13 residues. Germline V gene data show CDR1 as MDHEN and CDR2 as SYDVKM. The CDR3 here is CASSLQGSYGYTF. The CDR3 DNA sequence: TGTGCCAGCAGTTTGCAGGGGAGCTATGGCTACACCTTC.

A few counts support this clonotype. Written as DNA, the CDR3 is TGTGCCAGCGGGACAGGGAAGCCACCCCTCCACTTT. This sequence encodes CASGTGKPPLHF. The rearrangement links TRBV19 to TRBJ1-6; 9 positions match TRBD1. This CDR3 comprises 12 residues. Germline V gives CDR1 LNHDA, CDR2 SQIVND (reference sequence). The V gene end was trimmed by 9 bases and the J gene end by 11 bases; junction bases not matched to a gene: 5.

This clonotype occurred a few times. The rearrangement links TRBV6-1 to TRBJ1-5; D is unresolved. Germline CDR1 and CDR2: MNHNS and SASEGT. V gave up 8 bases and J gave up 3 bases, with 11 bases separating them. The CDR3 loop spans 13 amino acids. The CDR3 bases are TGTGCCAGCGCTACGGGAGACAATCAGCCCCAGCATTTT. This sequence encodes CASATGDNQPQHF.

The chain is built from TRBV5-1 and TRBJ1-1, with 10 nucleotides matching TRBD1. Germline loops: CDR1 SGHRS, CDR2 YFSETQ. The trim removed 4 bases at V and 1 base at J, leaving 7 bases unmatched. The CDR3 loop spans 16 amino acids. In nucleotides, the CDR3 is TGCGCCAGCAGCCCGGGACAGGGGATTACGAACACTGAAGCTTTCTTT. This codes for CASSPGQGITNTEAFF.

The chain is built from TRBV5-8 and TRBJ1-2; 8 positions match TRBD1. This CDR3 has 14 amino acids. V was pared by 1 base and J by 7 bases, with 6 bases of the junction left unmatched. CDR1 is SGHTS and CDR2 is YDEGEE in the germline V gene. The DNA for the CDR3 is TGTGCCAGCAGCTTGACAGGGACAGGTAGTGGCTACACCTTC. It specifies CASSLTGTGSGYTF.

The chain recombines TRBV7-8 with TRBJ1-6; D is perhaps TRBD1 (6 bases). CDR1 is SGHVS, CDR2 FQNEAQ, per germline. The V end was cut by 2 bases, the J end by 7 bases, with 15 bases between. CDR3 length: 16 amino acids. CDR3 DNA sequence: TGTGCCAGCAGCTTATTGGGGGGGGCAATCAATTCACCCCTCCACTTT. Translating gives CASSLLGGAINSPLHF.

The rearrangement joins TRBV5-4 to TRBJ1-1; D possibly corresponds to TRBD1 (5 bases). This CDR3 contains 15 residues. Germline loops: CDR1 SGHNT, CDR2 YYREEE (reference sequence). V shed 2 bases and J shed 5 bases, with 16 bases lying between them. DNA for the CDR3: TGTGCCAGCAGCTTTCGGGGCGAAGTGATTACTGAAGCTTTCTTT. Residues: CASSFRGEVITEAFF.

In its sample, this clonotype was seen a few times. V is TRBV20-1 and J is TRBJ1-1; a possible D gene is TRBD1 (6 bases). Trimming cost V 3 bases and J 4 bases, with 15 bases left between them. This CDR3 spans 14 amino acids. Germline V lookup: CDR1 DFQATT, CDR2 SNEGSKA (reference sequence). In nucleotides, the CDR3 is TGCAGTGCTAGGCCAGGGCAAGGGGGCACTGAAGCTTTCTTT. Amino acid sequence: CSARPGQGGTEAFF.

This clonotype was detected only a few times. The genes are TRBV20-1 and TRBJ2-7; 7 bases match TRBD1. Germline-derived CDR1 and CDR2 are DFQATT and SNEGSKA (reference sequence). This CDR3 contains 14 residues. With 0 bases clipped from V and 2 bases from J, the junction kept 4 bases outside the gene matches. CDR3 coding DNA: TGCAGTGCTAGAGAGTACAGGGGAACCTACGAGCAGTACTTC. Translating it yields CSAREYRGTYEQYF.

This clonotype has more than one count but fewer than ten. The chain links TRBV6-2 or TRBV6-3 to TRBJ2-1; maybe TRBD2 (6 bases). The CDR3 has 16 residues. V dropped 7 bases and J dropped 6 bases, with 22 bases sitting between them. The germline gives CDR1 MNHEY, CDR2 SVGEGT. In nucleotides, the CDR3 is TGTGCCAGCATCTCTGATGGGACTCCGTCGGGCAATGAGCAGTTCTTC. As protein: CASISDGTPSGNEQFF.

The rearrangement uses TRBV27 and TRBJ1-5; 9 bases are shared with TRBD1. Germline loops: CDR1 MNHEY, CDR2 SMNVEV (reference sequence). The V segment lost 7 bases and the J segment 8 bases; nucleotides outside the gene matches: 6. CDR3 length equals 13 residues. The CDR3, as DNA: TGTGCCAGCAACGAGGACAGGGGTAAGCCCCAGCATTTT. It is translated as CASNEDRGKPQHF.

This clonotype came up a few times. The chain links TRBV12-3 or TRBV12-4 to TRBJ2-7; 7 bases match TRBD2. Trimming cost V 5 bases and J 7 bases; bases outside gene matches: 5. The CDR3 extends over 12 amino acids. Here the CDR3 reads CASSLPRGEQYF. The DNA of the CDR3 is TGTGCCAGCAGTCTGCCGCGGGGGGAGCAGTACTTC.

V and J are TRBV2 and TRBJ2-3; 9 bases fit TRBD1. CDR3 size: 17 residues. The V gene's germline CDR1 is SNHLY and CDR2 FYNNEI. J gave up 3 bases and V 4 bases, and 11 bases lay outside the gene matches. The CDR3 here is CASSARGTGRRTDTQYF. The CDR3 DNA follows: TGTGCCAGCAGTGCGCGCGGGACAGGGCGTCGGACAGATACGCAGTATTTT. The whole variable domain, remainder taken from reference TRBV2 and TRBJ2-3, is EPEVTQTPSHQVTQMGQEVILRCVPISNHLYFYWYRQILGQKVEFLVSFYNNEISEKSEIFDDQFSVERPDGSNFTLKIRSTKLEDSAMYFCASSARGTGRRTDTQYFGPGTRLTVL.